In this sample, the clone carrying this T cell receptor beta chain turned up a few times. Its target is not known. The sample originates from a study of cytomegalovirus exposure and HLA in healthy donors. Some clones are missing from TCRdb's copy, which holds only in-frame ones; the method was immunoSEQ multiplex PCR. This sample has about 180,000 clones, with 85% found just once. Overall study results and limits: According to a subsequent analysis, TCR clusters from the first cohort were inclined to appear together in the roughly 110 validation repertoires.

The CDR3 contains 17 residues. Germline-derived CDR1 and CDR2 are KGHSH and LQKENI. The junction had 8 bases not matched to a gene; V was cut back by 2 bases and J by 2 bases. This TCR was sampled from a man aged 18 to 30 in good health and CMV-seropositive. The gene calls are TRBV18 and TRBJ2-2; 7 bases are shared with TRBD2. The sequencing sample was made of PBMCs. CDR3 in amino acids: CASSPNMASGNTGELFF. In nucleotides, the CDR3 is TGTGCCAGCTCACCAAATATGGCTAGCGGAAACACCGGGGAGCTGTTTTTT.